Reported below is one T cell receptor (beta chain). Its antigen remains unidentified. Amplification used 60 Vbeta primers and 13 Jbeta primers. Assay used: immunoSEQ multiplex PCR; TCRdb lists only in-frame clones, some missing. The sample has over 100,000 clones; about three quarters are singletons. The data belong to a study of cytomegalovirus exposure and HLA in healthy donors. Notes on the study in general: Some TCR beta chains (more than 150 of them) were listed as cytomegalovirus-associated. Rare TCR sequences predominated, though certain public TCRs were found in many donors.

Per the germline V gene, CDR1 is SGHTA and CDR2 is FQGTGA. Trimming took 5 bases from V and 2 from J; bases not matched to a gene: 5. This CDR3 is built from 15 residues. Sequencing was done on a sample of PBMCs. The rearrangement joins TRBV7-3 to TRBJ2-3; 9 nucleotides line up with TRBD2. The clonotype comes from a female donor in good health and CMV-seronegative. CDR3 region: CASSRRGGDTDTQYF. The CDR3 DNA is TGTGCCAGCAGCCGCCGCGGGGGGGACACAGATACGCAGTATTTT.